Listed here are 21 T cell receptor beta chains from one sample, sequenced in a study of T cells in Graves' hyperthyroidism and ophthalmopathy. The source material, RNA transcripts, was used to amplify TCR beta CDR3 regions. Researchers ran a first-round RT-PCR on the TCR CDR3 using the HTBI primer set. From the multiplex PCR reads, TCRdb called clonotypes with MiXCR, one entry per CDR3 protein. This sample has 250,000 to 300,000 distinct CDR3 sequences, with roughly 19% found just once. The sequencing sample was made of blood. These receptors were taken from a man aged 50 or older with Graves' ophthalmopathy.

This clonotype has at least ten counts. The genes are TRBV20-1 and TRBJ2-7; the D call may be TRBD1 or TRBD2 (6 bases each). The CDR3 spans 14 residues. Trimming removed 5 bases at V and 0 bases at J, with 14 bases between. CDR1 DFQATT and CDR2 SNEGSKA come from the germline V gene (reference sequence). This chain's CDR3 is CSAGGGTLSYEQYF. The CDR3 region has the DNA TGCAGTGCTGGAGGGGGGACACTCTCCTACGAGCAGTACTTC.

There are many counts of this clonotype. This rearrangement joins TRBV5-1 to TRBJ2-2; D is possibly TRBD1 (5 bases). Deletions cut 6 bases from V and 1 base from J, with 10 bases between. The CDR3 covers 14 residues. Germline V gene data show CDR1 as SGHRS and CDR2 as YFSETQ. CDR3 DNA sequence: TGCGCCAGCAACCCTCAGGGGAACACCGGGGAGCTGTTTTTT. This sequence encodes CASNPQGNTGELFF.

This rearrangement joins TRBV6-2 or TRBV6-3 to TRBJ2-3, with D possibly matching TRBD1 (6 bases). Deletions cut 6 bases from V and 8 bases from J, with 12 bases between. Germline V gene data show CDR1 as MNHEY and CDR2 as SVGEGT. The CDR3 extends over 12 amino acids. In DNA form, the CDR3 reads TGTGCCAGCAGCGCACAGGGAGCTACGCAGTATTTT. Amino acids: CASSAQGATQYF.

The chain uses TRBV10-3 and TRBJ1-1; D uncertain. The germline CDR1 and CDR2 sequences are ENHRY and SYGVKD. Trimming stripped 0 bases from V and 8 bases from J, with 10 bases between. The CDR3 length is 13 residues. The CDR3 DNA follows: TGTGCCATCAGTGAGTCCCCCGGGGTAGAAGCTTTCTTT. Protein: CAISESPGVEAFF.

The CDR3 nucleotides read TGTGCCTTAGCTTCCGCGGACTCCTACGAGCAGTACTTC. This gives the protein CALASADSYEQYF. The chain couples TRBV10-3 to TRBJ2-7; D not resolved. This CDR3 spans 13 amino acids. Per the germline V gene, CDR1 is ENHRY and CDR2 is SYGVKD. The V and J ends lost 11 bases and 0 bases respectively, with 14 bases between them.

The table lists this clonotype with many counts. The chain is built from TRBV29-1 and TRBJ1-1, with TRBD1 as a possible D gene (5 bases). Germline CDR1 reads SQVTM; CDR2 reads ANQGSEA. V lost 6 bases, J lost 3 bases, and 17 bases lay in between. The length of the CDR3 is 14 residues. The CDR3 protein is CSVRVGESHTEAFF. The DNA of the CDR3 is TGCAGCGTCAGGGTCGGCGAGAGTCACACTGAAGCTTTCTTT. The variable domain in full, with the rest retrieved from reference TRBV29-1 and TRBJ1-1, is SAVISQKPSRDICQRGTSLTIQCQVDSQVTMMFWYRQQPGQSLTLIATANQGSEATYESGFVIDKFPISRPNLTFSTLTVSNMSPEDSSIYLCSVRVGESHTEAFFGQGTRLTVV.

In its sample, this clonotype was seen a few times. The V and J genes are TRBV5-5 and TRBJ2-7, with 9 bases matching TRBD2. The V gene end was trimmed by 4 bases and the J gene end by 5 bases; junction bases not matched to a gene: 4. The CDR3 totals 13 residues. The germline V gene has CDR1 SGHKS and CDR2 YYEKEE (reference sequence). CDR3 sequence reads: CASSISSGNEQYF. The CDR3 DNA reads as TGTGCCAGCAGCATCTCTAGCGGGAACGAGCAGTACTTC.

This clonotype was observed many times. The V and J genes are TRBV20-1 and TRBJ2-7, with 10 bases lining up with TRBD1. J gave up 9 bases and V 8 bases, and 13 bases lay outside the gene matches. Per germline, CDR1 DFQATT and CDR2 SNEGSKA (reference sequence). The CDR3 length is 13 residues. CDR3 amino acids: CSTPGTGADGQYF. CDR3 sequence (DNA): TGCAGTACCCCCGGGACAGGGGCCGACGGGCAGTACTTC.

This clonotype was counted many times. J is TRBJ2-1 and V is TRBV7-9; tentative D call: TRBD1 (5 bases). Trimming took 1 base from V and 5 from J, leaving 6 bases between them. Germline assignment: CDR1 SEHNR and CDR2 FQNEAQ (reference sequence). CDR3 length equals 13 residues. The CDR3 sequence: CASSLGRDNEQFF. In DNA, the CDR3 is TGTGCCAGCAGCTTAGGCAGGGACAATGAGCAGTTCTTC.

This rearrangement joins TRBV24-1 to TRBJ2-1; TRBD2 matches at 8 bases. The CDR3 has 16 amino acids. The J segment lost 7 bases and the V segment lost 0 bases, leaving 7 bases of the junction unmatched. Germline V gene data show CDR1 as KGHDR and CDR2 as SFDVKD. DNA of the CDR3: TGTGCCACCAGTGATTTGCTGCGGACTAGCTGGAATGAGCAGTTCTTC. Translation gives CATSDLLRTSWNEQFF.

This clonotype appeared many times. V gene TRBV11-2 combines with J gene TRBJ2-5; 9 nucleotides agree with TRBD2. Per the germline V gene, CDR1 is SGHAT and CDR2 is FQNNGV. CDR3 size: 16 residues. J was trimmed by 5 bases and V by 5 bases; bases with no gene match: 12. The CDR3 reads CASSRNLAGLGETQYF. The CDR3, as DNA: TGTGCCAGCAGCCGGAATCTAGCGGGACTTGGTGAGACCCAGTACTTC.

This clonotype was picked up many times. CDR3 in amino acids: CSAMVDSTDTQYF. The CDR3 DNA is TGCAGTGCCATGGTAGATAGCACAGATACGCAGTATTTT. This chain joins TRBV20-1 and TRBJ2-3; D gene ambiguous. The CDR3 covers 13 residues. The V gene lost 6 bases and the J gene lost 0 bases, with 10 bases spanning the gap. The germline V gene encodes CDR1 DFQATT and CDR2 SNEGSKA (reference sequence).

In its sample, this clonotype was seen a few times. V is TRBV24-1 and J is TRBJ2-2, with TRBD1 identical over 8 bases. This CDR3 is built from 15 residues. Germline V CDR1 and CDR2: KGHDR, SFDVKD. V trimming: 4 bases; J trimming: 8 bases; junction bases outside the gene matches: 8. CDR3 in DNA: TGTGCCACCAGTGACCACAGGGGGAATTTAGGGGAGCTGTTTTTT. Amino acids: CATSDHRGNLGELFF.

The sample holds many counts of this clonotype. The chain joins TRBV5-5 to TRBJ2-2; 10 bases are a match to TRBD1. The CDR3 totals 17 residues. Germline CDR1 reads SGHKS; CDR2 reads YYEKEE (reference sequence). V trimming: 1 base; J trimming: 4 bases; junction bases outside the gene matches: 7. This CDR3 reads CASSLSRDRGGTGELFF. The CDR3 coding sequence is TGTGCCAGCAGCTTGTCCCGGGACAGGGGCGGCACCGGGGAGCTGTTTTTT.

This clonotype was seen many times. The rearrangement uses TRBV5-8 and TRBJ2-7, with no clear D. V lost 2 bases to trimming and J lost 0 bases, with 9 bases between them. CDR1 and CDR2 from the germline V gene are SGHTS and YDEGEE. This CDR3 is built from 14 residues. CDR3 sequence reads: CASSFGRTSYEQYF. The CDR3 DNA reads TGTGCCAGCAGCTTTGGACGAACCTCCTACGAGCAGTACTTC.

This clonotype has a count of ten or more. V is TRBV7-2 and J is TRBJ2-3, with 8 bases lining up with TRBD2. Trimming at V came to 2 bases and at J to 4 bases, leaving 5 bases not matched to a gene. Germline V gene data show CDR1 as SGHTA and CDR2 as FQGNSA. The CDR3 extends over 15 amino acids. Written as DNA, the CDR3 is TGTGCCAGCAGCTTATTACGGGAGGGCCCAGATACGCAGTATTTT. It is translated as CASSLLREGPDTQYF.

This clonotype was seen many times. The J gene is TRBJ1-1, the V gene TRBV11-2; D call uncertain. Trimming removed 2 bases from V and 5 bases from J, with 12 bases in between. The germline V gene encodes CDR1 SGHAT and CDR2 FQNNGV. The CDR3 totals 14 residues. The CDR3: CASSLSGFGTEAFF. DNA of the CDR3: TGTGCCAGCAGCTTATCCGGGTTCGGGACTGAAGCTTTCTTT.

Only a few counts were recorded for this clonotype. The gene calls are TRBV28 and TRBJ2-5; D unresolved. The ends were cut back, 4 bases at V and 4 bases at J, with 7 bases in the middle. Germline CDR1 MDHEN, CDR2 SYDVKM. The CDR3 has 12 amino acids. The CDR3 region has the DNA TGTGCCAGCAGTTCCACAGTAGAGACCCAGTACTTC. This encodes CASSSTVETQYF.

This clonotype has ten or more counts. CDR3 in amino acids: CASSPLDSSYEQYF. In DNA, the CDR3 is TGTGCCAGCAGCCCCCTAGATAGCTCCTACGAGCAGTACTTC. V and J are TRBV3-1 and TRBJ2-7; D unresolved. Germline V gene sequence: CDR1 LGHDT, CDR2 YNNKEL (reference sequence). This CDR3 region has 14 residues. Trimming took off 4 bases at V and 0 bases at J, with 10 bases between the two ends.

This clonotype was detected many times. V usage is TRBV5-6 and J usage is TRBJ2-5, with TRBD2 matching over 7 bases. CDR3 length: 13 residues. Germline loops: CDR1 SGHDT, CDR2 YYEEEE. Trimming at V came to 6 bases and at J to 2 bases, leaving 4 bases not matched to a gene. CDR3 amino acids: CASTVGGQETQYF. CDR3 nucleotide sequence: TGTGCCAGCACCGTGGGGGGGCAAGAGACCCAGTACTTC. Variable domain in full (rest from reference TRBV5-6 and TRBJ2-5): DAGVTQSPTHLIKTRGQQVTLRCSPKSGHDTVSWYQQALGQGPQFIFQYYEEEERQRGNFPDRFSGHQFPNYSSELNVNALLLGDSALYLCASTVGGQETQYFGPGTRLLVL.

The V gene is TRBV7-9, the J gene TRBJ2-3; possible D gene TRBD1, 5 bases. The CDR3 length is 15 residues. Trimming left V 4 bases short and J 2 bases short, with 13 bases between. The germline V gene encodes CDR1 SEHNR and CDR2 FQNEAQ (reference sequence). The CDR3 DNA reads TGTGCCAGCAGCTCCCCCATGGGGCACACAGATACGCAGTATTTT. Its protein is CASSSPMGHTDTQYF.